These 2 T cell receptor beta chains were all obtained from the same sample, sequenced in a study of blood T cell repertoires in COVID-19. Method: immunoSEQ multiplex PCR; TCRdb's copy keeps in-frame clones and lacks some. The sample contains about 200,000 clones, more than 75% of which appear only once. The source material was PBMCs or T cells enriched from blood (not recorded which). These receptors all come from a woman between 50 and 59 years old with acute COVID-19.

The J gene is TRBJ1-5, the V gene TRBV7-8; maybe TRBD1 (5 bases). From germline, CDR1 is SGHVS and CDR2 FQNEAQ. The ends were cut back, 8 bases at V and 6 bases at J, with 17 bases in the middle. The CDR3 contains 14 residues. The CDR3 spells CASGPGAFRQPQHF. The CDR3 DNA follows: TGTGCCAGCGGCCCTGGGGCGTTCCGTCAGCCCCAGCATTTT.

This clone was seen only once. The V gene is TRBV5-1, the J gene TRBJ1-1, with 8 bases matching TRBD1. The CDR3 has 14 residues. CDR1 is SGHRS, CDR2 YFSETQ, per germline. The ends lost 4 bases at V and 4 bases at J; junction bases unmatched: 6. DNA of the CDR3: TGCGCCAGCAGCGAACAGGGGGTTGGCACTGAAGCTTTCTTT. It specifies CASSEQGVGTEAFF.